The rows below give T cell receptor beta chains drawn from one sample of a study of blood T cell repertoires in COVID-19. Using immunoSEQ multiplex PCR, the repertoire was profiled, and TCRdb retains in-frame clones only, with some absent. This sample has some 180,000 clones, with around 83% found just once. Material for sequencing was PBMCs or T cells enriched from blood (not recorded which). These receptors were collected from a middle-aged woman in a cohort exposed to, infected with or recovered from COVID-19 (not recorded which). Each CDR3 is given without its conserved first and last residue. The order of the fields is CDR3 length, clone size, V gene, CDR3 protein. Clone size is shown for a subset of rows, as once, few, many or a class of expanded clone.

len: 15; abundance: .; v_gene: TRBV3-1/TRBV3-2; CDR3aa: ASSQGRTSGITDTQY
len: 13; abundance: once; v_gene: TRBV10-3; CDR3aa: AISRTEGIDYEQY
len: 12; abundance: .; v_gene: TRBV11-2; CDR3aa: ASSLDRSSYEQY
len: 10; abundance: .; v_gene: TRBV11-2; CDR3aa: ASSPPGDEQY
len: 15; abundance: .; v_gene: TRBV4-1; CDR3aa: ASSQRDSSSGANVLT
len: 10; abundance: .; v_gene: TRBV5-5; CDR3aa: ASSRQGQGYT
len: 14; abundance: .; v_gene: TRBV27; CDR3aa: ASNPITTGRGTEAF
len: 12; abundance: .; v_gene: TRBV7-2; CDR3aa: ASSLLAGGPEQY
len: 16; abundance: once; v_gene: TRBV6-1; CDR3aa: ASSAGQGALTSGETQY
len: 15; abundance: .; v_gene: TRBV11-2; CDR3aa: ASSLVGTGGFYYEQY
len: 13; abundance: .; v_gene: TRBV7-8; CDR3aa: ASSSHRGTAYGYT
len: 13; abundance: .; v_gene: TRBV5-1; CDR3aa: ASSLSGHFNTEAF
len: 13; abundance: .; v_gene: TRBV6-5; CDR3aa: ASSRGQIPNQPQH
len: 12; abundance: .; v_gene: TRBV19; CDR3aa: ASRADREGTEAF
len: 14; abundance: .; v_gene: TRBV6-1; CDR3aa: ASSEGQGVWHTEAF
len: 10; abundance: few; v_gene: TRBV7-9; CDR3aa: ASRSRNNEQF
len: 13; abundance: .; v_gene: TRBV7-6; CDR3aa: ASSQYSGGAPEQY
len: 12; abundance: .; v_gene: TRBV19; CDR3aa: ASSIDGTVYGYT
len: 12; abundance: .; v_gene: TRBV7-2; CDR3aa: ASSLSLGSNEQF
len: 12; abundance: once; v_gene: TRBV19; CDR3aa: ASREIQGSYGYT
len: 12; abundance: few; v_gene: TRBV11-2; CDR3aa: ASSATGLNQPQH
len: 16; abundance: .; v_gene: TRBV5-4; CDR3aa: ASSLGWATSGATREQF
len: 17; abundance: .; v_gene: TRBV12-2; CDR3aa: ASRHPPPMQGLSGNTIY
len: 13; abundance: .; v_gene: TRBV6-1; CDR3aa: ASSESLAGDNEQF
len: 13; abundance: .; v_gene: TRBV19; CDR3aa: ASSWAYFTTDTQY
len: 14; abundance: once; v_gene: TRBV4-1; CDR3aa: ASSPKKNRENEKLF
len: 13; abundance: .; v_gene: TRBV5-1; CDR3aa: ASTLKYRYQETQY
len: 13; abundance: few; v_gene: TRBV6-5; CDR3aa: ASSLTSGSTDTQY
len: 11; abundance: .; v_gene: TRBV5-5; CDR3aa: ASSLYWNTEAF
len: 10; abundance: .; v_gene: TRBV5-6; CDR3aa: ASSFQGAEAF
len: 10; abundance: .; v_gene: TRBV27; CDR3aa: ASSPQTGGYT
len: 14; abundance: .; v_gene: TRBV10-3; CDR3aa: AIKPAGGPPDGEQF
len: 13; abundance: .; v_gene: TRBV11-2; CDR3aa: ASSYRLAGGETQY
len: 14; abundance: .; v_gene: TRBV6-1; CDR3aa: ASSEARGFVALGLH
len: 11; abundance: .; v_gene: TRBV12-5; CDR3aa: ASGLSQNTEAF
len: 12; abundance: .; v_gene: TRBV27; CDR3aa: ASSLNGLNQPQH
len: 13; abundance: .; v_gene: TRBV28; CDR3aa: ASSLWGQGGTEAF
len: 13; abundance: .; v_gene: TRBV19; CDR3aa: ASGKKVQGRRELF
len: 13; abundance: .; v_gene: TRBV6-2/TRBV6-3; CDR3aa: ASSYSPVGNEKLF
len: 12; abundance: .; v_gene: TRBV28; CDR3aa: ASSIGDRTGFAF
len: 11; abundance: once; v_gene: TRBV4-2; CDR3aa: ASSHRTTYGYT
len: 15; abundance: .; v_gene: TRBV23-1; CDR3aa: ASSHRLDRGGYNEQF
len: 8; abundance: .; v_gene: TRBV20-1; CDR3aa: SASQETQY
len: 15; abundance: few; v_gene: TRBV19; CDR3aa: ASSIRLTGGYSYEQY
len: 13; abundance: .; v_gene: TRBV3-1/TRBV3-2; CDR3aa: ASSQSGHRPREQY
len: 12; abundance: few; v_gene: TRBV7-8; CDR3aa: ASSPDRGNQPQH
len: 14; abundance: .; v_gene: TRBV29-1; CDR3aa: SVEDVDFGSEYGYT
len: 10; abundance: few; v_gene: TRBV6-5; CDR3aa: ASSYGSTEAF
len: 12; abundance: .; v_gene: TRBV7-2; CDR3aa: ASSPTGGRTEAF
len: 13; abundance: .; v_gene: TRBV6-5; CDR3aa: ASSYSIRSNEKLF